Listed here are 2 T cell receptor beta chains from one sample, sequenced in a study of vaccination and CD4 T cells after COVID-19. The Oncomine TCR Beta short-read assay was applied to DNA of cultured CD4+ T cells. TCRdb reprocessed the PCR reads via MiXCR and lists one record per CDR3 protein. The sample shows 20,000 to 30,000 distinct CDR3 sequences, roughly 49% of them seen only once. For these TCRs, the target antigens are not known. The sample's treatment: roughly ten-day PBMC culture with coronavirus spike peptide pools or control peptides (ViraFEST assay). Material: CD4+ T cells from blood, cultured in vitro. All receptors come from a human donor who had recovered from COVID-19.

The genes are TRBV28 and TRBJ2-3; 10 bases align to TRBD2. Trimming removed 5 bases from V and 6 bases from J; junction bases left unmatched: 11. Germline V gene sequence: CDR1 MDHEN, CDR2 SYDVKM. This CDR3 is 16 amino acids long. CDR3: CASSPTSGSREDTQYF. CDR3 DNA: TGTGCCAGCAGTCCGACTAGCGGGTCCAGGGAGGATACGCAGTATTTT.

This chain connects TRBV14 to TRBJ2-7, with D possibly matching TRBD1 (5 bases). The V gene's germline CDR1 is SGHDN and CDR2 FVKESK. CDR3 length: 13 amino acids. Trimming shortened V by 2 bases and J by 3 bases, and 8 bases separated the two germline ends. The CDR3 DNA reads as TGTGCCAGCAGCCAAATAGACAGCTACGAGCAGTACTTC. Translated, it gives CASSQIDSYEQYF.